Here is one T cell receptor (beta chain) with its context. Clones were sequenced by immunoSEQ multiplex PCR, and TCRdb holds only the in-frame ones, with some missing. Of just under 90,000 clones in the sample, approximately 88% were seen once. The record originates from a study of blood T cell repertoires in COVID-19. Looked up from germline, CDR1 is SEHNR and CDR2 is FQNEAQ (reference sequence). This CDR3 spans 15 amino acids. Deletions cut 0 bases from V and 3 bases from J, with 12 bases between. Sequencing was performed on peripheral blood. The receptor was isolated from a man aged 60-69 years with acute or convalescent COVID-19. The V and J genes are TRBV7-9 and TRBJ2-7; no clear D gene. The DNA of the CDR3 is TGTGCCAGCAGCTTAGCGAGTCCGTTAAGCTACGAGCAGTACTTC. Translating gives CASSLASPLSYEQYF.